Below are 15 T cell receptor beta chains sequenced from a single sample in a study of cytomegalovirus exposure and HLA in healthy donors. Clones were read by immunoSEQ multiplex PCR, and TCRdb kept only the in-frame ones, dropping some. The sample lists 200,000 or so clones, around 84% seen once, with roughly 13% in the top ten. Sequenced sample: PBMCs. These receptors originate from a woman aged 30 to 39 in good health and CMV-seropositive.

The chain combines TRBV28 with TRBJ1-5; perhaps TRBD1 as D (5 bases). The CDR3 covers 14 residues. Trimming removed 4 bases from V and 1 base from J, with 8 bases in between. Germline CDR1 reads MDHEN; CDR2 reads SYDVKM. The CDR3: CASSYGGSNQPQHF. The DNA for the CDR3 is TGTGCCAGCAGTTACGGGGGAAGCAATCAGCCCCAGCATTTT.

This chain joins TRBV2 and TRBJ2-7; 7 bases map to TRBD2. The CDR3 runs to 15 residues. Germline V CDR1 and CDR2: SNHLY, FYNNEI. The ends lost 2 bases at V and 5 bases at J; junction bases unmatched: 9. This CDR3 reads CASSEFSGPAHEQYF. The CDR3 DNA reads as TGTGCCAGCAGTGAATTTAGCGGGCCTGCCCACGAGCAGTACTTC.

The chain links TRBV5-1 to TRBJ2-7, with a weak D call TRBD2 (6 bases). The CDR3 covers 13 residues. Trimming took off 6 bases at V and 1 base at J, with 11 bases between the two ends. The V gene's germline CDR1 is SGHRS and CDR2 YFSETQ. In DNA form, the CDR3 reads TGCGCCAGCAACCTGGAGGGATCCTACGAGCAGTACTTC. This encodes CASNLEGSYEQYF. The full variable domain, completed using reference TRBV5-1 and TRBJ2-7, is KAGVTQTPRYLIKTRGQQVTLSCSPISGHRSVSWYQQTPGQGLQFLFEYFSETQRNKGNFPGRFSGRQFSNSRSEMNVSTLELGDSALYLCASNLEGSYEQYFGPGTRLTVT.

This clone was found a few times. V is TRBV4-1 and J is TRBJ1-1; D is ambiguous. Per germline, CDR1 MGHRA and CDR2 YSYEKL. Trimming cost V 5 bases and J 7 bases, with 14 bases left between them. The length of the CDR3 is 13 residues. CDR3 in DNA: TGCGCCAGCAGCTCAACCTCTTTAGTTGAAGCTTTCTTT. Translated, it gives CASSSTSLVEAFF.

The chain combines TRBV7-2 with TRBJ1-1; D not resolved. V was pared by 5 bases and J by 5 bases, with 15 bases between. The germline V gene encodes CDR1 SGHTA and CDR2 FQGNSA. There are 14 residues in the CDR3. The CDR3 protein is CASSRDGRRTEAFF. The CDR3 nucleotides read TGTGCCAGCAGCCGCGATGGGCGCCGGACTGAAGCTTTCTTT.

The chain recombines TRBV2 with TRBJ2-1, with TRBD2 identical over 10 bases. Germline V lookup: CDR1 SNHLY, CDR2 FYNNEI. V was pared by 6 bases and J by 5 bases, with 10 bases of the junction left unmatched. The CDR3 is 16 amino acids. The CDR3: CASSDVLAGNHNEQFF. CDR3 nucleotide sequence: TGTGCCAGCAGCGACGTACTAGCGGGGAACCACAATGAGCAGTTCTTC.

This rearrangement joins TRBV7-9 to TRBJ2-1; no clear D gene. The CDR3 covers 16 residues. V lost 2 bases and J 6 bases, leaving 17 bases between the germline ends. CDR1 and CDR2 from the germline V gene are SEHNR and FQNEAQ (reference sequence). The CDR3 region is CASSLFIGSSPNEQFF. The CDR3 region has the DNA TGTGCCAGCAGCTTATTCATTGGCTCAAGTCCCAATGAGCAGTTCTTC. The variable domain in full, with the rest retrieved from reference TRBV7-9 and TRBJ2-1, is DTGVSQNPRHKITKRGQNVTFRCDPISEHNRLYWYRQTLGQGPEFLTYFQNEAQLEKSRLLSDRFSAERPKGSFSTLEIQRTEQGDSAMYLCASSLFIGSSPNEQFFGPGTRLTVL.

J is TRBJ1-5 and V is TRBV6-5; the D gene is possibly TRBD1 (6 bases). Trimming removed 6 bases from V and 0 bases from J, with 12 bases in between. Germline CDR1 reads MNHEY; CDR2 reads SVGAGI. This CDR3 contains 15 residues. In DNA, the CDR3 is TGTGCCAGCAGACCCGACAGGAATAGCAATCAGCCCCAGCATTTT. Its translation is CASRPDRNSNQPQHF.

The chain links TRBV11-2 to TRBJ1-1, with a possible D match to TRBD1 (5 bases). Germline assignment: CDR1 SGHAT and CDR2 FQNNGV. V shed 2 bases and J shed 4 bases, with 11 bases lying between them. The CDR3 spans 14 residues. The CDR3 nucleotides read TGTGCCAGCAGCTTACAGGGCAGAGGCACTGAAGCTTTCTTT. It encodes CASSLQGRGTEAFF.

The J gene is TRBJ2-7, the V gene TRBV11-1; a weak D match, TRBD1 (5 bases). Between the trimmed V and J ends, which lost 2 bases and 1 base, there was a span of 9 bases. Germline V CDR1 and CDR2: SGHAT, FQDESV (reference sequence). The CDR3 contains 14 residues. CDR3 in amino acids: CASSLQGMSYEQYF. In DNA form, the CDR3 reads TGTGCCAGCAGCTTACAGGGAATGTCCTACGAGCAGTACTTC.

This clone was seen a handful of times. The rearrangement uses TRBV10-3 and TRBJ2-7; 10 nucleotides agree with TRBD1. The CDR3 extends over 15 amino acids. Germline V lookup: CDR1 ENHRY, CDR2 SYGVKD. With 4 bases clipped from V and 5 bases from J, the junction kept 8 bases outside the gene matches. The CDR3 nucleotides are TGTGCCATCAGTGCGCCCGACAGGGGGCCCCACGAGCAGTACTTC. It is translated as CAISAPDRGPHEQYF.

This clone was counted a few times. V and J are TRBV5-1 and TRBJ2-5, with D perhaps matching TRBD1 (5 bases). Trimming cost V 4 bases and J 5 bases, with 18 bases left between them. CDR1 is SGHRS and CDR2 is YFSETQ in the germline V gene. The CDR3 extends over 15 amino acids. The CDR3 loop reads CASSPEGVAWETQYF. The CDR3 region has the DNA TGCGCCAGCAGCCCGGAAGGGGTAGCTTGGGAGACCCAGTACTTC.

This clone was seen more than once but under ten times. V is TRBV11-2 and J is TRBJ2-6; D gene unclear. This CDR3 has 15 amino acids. Germline V gives CDR1 SGHAT, CDR2 FQNNGV. Between the trimmed V and J ends, which lost 4 bases and 1 base, there was a span of 8 bases. For the CDR3, the DNA is TGTGCCAGCAGCTCCCAGACTTCTGGGGCCAACGTCCTGACTTTC. This translates into CASSSQTSGANVLTF.

Only a few counts were recorded for this clone. V gene TRBV28 combines with J gene TRBJ1-4; 7 bases line up with TRBD1. The V and J ends lost 5 bases and 1 base, in that order; junction bases with no gene match: 4. The CDR3 spans 15 residues. Germline lookup yields CDR1 MDHEN and CDR2 SYDVKM. CDR3: CASSAWDRTNEKLFF. For the CDR3, the DNA is TGTGCCAGCAGTGCCTGGGACAGAACTAATGAAAAACTGTTTTTT.

The genes are TRBV11-2 and TRBJ2-3; a weak D match, TRBD2 (6 bases). Trimming stripped 1 base from V and 2 bases from J, with 10 bases between. Germline lookup yields CDR1 SGHAT and CDR2 FQNNGV. The CDR3 runs to 15 residues. CDR3 DNA: TGTGCCAGCAGCTTAGTTTCGGGAGCCACAGATACGCAGTATTTT. The encoded protein is CASSLVSGATDTQYF. The whole variable domain, filled in from reference TRBV11-2 and TRBJ2-3, reads EAGVAQSPRYKIIEKRQSVAFWCNPISGHATLYWYQQILGQGPKLLIQFQNNGVVDDSQLPKDRFSAERLKGVDSTLKIQPAKLEDSAVYLCASSLVSGATDTQYFGPGTRLTVL.